This is a list of T cell receptor beta chains from one sample in a study of blood T cell repertoires in COVID-19. Measured with immunoSEQ multiplex PCR; TCRdb has only the in-frame clones, and not every one. The table includes 270,000 or so clones, around 81% detected once. Sequencing was carried out using peripheral blood. The receptor source for this set is a woman aged 55-70 years with active or convalescent COVID-19. Each CDR3 is given with its conserved first and last residue. Fields, in order: CDR3 protein, CDR3 DNA, J gene, D gene, clone size, V gene. D genes are given only for firm matches. A row's size may be missing; if present it is once, few, many or a size class.

CDR3aa: CASSFPGTLYGYTF
CDR3nt: TGTGCCAGCAGCTTTCCAGGCACTCTCTATGGCTACACCTTC
j_gene: TRBJ1-2
d_gene: NA
abundance: NA
v_gene: TRBV7-9

CDR3aa: CASSLRDSSYNEQFF
CDR3nt: TGTGCCAGCAGCTTAAGAGACAGCTCCTACAATGAGCAGTTCTTC
j_gene: TRBJ2-1
d_gene: NA
abundance: NA
v_gene: TRBV7-9

CDR3aa: CASTWREGPEAFF
CDR3nt: TGTGCCAGCACCTGGAGAGAGGGCCCTGAAGCTTTCTTT
j_gene: TRBJ1-1
d_gene: NA
abundance: NA
v_gene: TRBV5-4

CDR3aa: CASSLGHNNSPLHF
CDR3nt: TGTGCCAGCAGCTTAGGACACAATAATTCACCCCTCCACTTT
j_gene: TRBJ1-6
d_gene: NA
abundance: NA
v_gene: TRBV7-9

CDR3aa: CASSRGIMVTANYGYTF
CDR3nt: TGTGCCAGCAGCCGAGGGATTATGGTGACAGCTAACTATGGCTACACCTTC
j_gene: TRBJ1-2
d_gene: NA
abundance: once
v_gene: TRBV6-6

CDR3aa: CASNLLAGYETQYF
CDR3nt: TGTGCCAGCAACTTACTAGCGGGTTATGAGACCCAGTACTTC
j_gene: TRBJ2-5
d_gene: TRBD2
abundance: once
v_gene: TRBV6-5

CDR3aa: CASSLGARSEQFF
CDR3nt: TGTGCCAGCAGCTTAGGGGCCCGTAGTGAGCAGTTCTTC
j_gene: TRBJ2-1
d_gene: NA
abundance: many
v_gene: TRBV7-3

CDR3aa: CASSLAQGDYGYTF
CDR3nt: TGTGCCAGCAGCTTAGCACAGGGGGACTATGGCTACACCTTC
j_gene: TRBJ1-2
d_gene: TRBD1
abundance: NA
v_gene: TRBV7-2

CDR3aa: CASSSPGTAYEQYF
CDR3nt: TGTGCCAGCAGTTCCCCCGGGACAGCCTACGAGCAGTACTTC
j_gene: TRBJ2-7
d_gene: TRBD1
abundance: NA
v_gene: TRBV28

CDR3aa: CSTGTSGGRDIQYF
CDR3nt: TGCAGCACCGGGACTAGCGGGGGAAGGGACATTCAGTACTTC
j_gene: TRBJ2-4
d_gene: TRBD2
abundance: NA
v_gene: TRBV29-1

CDR3aa: CASSYVEYGYTF
CDR3nt: TGTGCCAGCAGTTACGTAGAATATGGCTACACCTTC
j_gene: TRBJ1-2
d_gene: NA
abundance: NA
v_gene: TRBV6-2/TRBV6-3

CDR3aa: CASSQYVSWTSGVTYEQYF
CDR3nt: TGTGCCAGCAGCCAATACGTATCGTGGACTAGCGGGGTGACATACGAGCAGTACTTC
j_gene: TRBJ2-7
d_gene: TRBD2
abundance: NA
v_gene: TRBV14

CDR3aa: CASSPLQGGNTEAFF
CDR3nt: TGTGCCAGCAGCCCCCTTCAGGGGGGGAACACTGAAGCTTTCTTT
j_gene: TRBJ1-1
d_gene: TRBD1
abundance: NA
v_gene: TRBV11-2

CDR3aa: CATSDSGMKVVRF
CDR3nt: TGTGCCACCAGTGATTCAGGTATGAAAGTCGTCCGTTTT
j_gene: TRBJ1-1
d_gene: NA
abundance: NA
v_gene: TRBV24-1

CDR3aa: CASSQVLTGATPPHEQYF
CDR3nt: TGTGCCAGCAGCCAAGTCCTAACAGGGGCAACTCCCCCCCACGAGCAGTACTTC
j_gene: TRBJ2-7
d_gene: TRBD1
abundance: NA
v_gene: TRBV4-2

CDR3aa: CASRRGRAYTF
CDR3nt: TGTGCCAGCCGCCGGGGAAGGGCCTACACCTTC
j_gene: TRBJ1-2
d_gene: NA
abundance: NA
v_gene: TRBV6-5

CDR3aa: CASSMTSGGPYEQYF
CDR3nt: TGTGCCAGCAGCATGACTAGCGGGGGGCCCTACGAGCAGTACTTC
j_gene: TRBJ2-7
d_gene: TRBD2
abundance: NA
v_gene: TRBV11-2

CDR3aa: CASTRDSSYNEQFF
CDR3nt: TGTGCCAGTACCCGGGACAGCTCCTACAATGAGCAGTTCTTC
j_gene: TRBJ2-1
d_gene: TRBD1
abundance: NA
v_gene: TRBV2

CDR3aa: CAWSAAGLGLYSNQPQHF
CDR3nt: TGTGCCTGGAGTGCAGCTGGCTTGGGACTCTATAGCAATCAGCCCCAGCATTTT
j_gene: TRBJ1-5
d_gene: NA
abundance: NA
v_gene: TRBV30

CDR3aa: CSVEKGAGANVLTF
CDR3nt: TGCAGCGTTGAGAAGGGGGCTGGGGCCAACGTCCTGACTTTC
j_gene: TRBJ2-6
d_gene: NA
abundance: NA
v_gene: TRBV29-1

CDR3aa: CASGLPYNEQFF
CDR3nt: TGTGCCAGCGGGCTACCCTACAATGAGCAGTTCTTC
j_gene: TRBJ2-1
d_gene: NA
abundance: NA
v_gene: TRBV9

CDR3aa: CASSLWDSTYEQYF
CDR3nt: TGTGCCAGCAGCTTGTGGGACAGTACCTACGAGCAGTACTTC
j_gene: TRBJ2-7
d_gene: TRBD1
abundance: NA
v_gene: TRBV5-4

CDR3aa: CASSPIGVRELFF
CDR3nt: TGTGCCAGCAGCCCTATTGGTGTCAGGGAGCTGTTTTTT
j_gene: TRBJ2-2
d_gene: NA
abundance: few
v_gene: TRBV7-9

CDR3aa: CASSILQGAGANVLTF
CDR3nt: TGTGCCAGTAGTATCTTACAGGGAGCTGGGGCCAACGTCCTGACTTTC
j_gene: TRBJ2-6
d_gene: NA
abundance: NA
v_gene: TRBV19

CDR3aa: CASSPRQGFEKLFF
CDR3nt: TGTGCCAGCTCCCCCAGACAGGGGTTTGAAAAACTGTTTTTT
j_gene: TRBJ1-4
d_gene: TRBD1
abundance: NA
v_gene: TRBV18

CDR3aa: CASSSQGNRYFSGNTIYF
CDR3nt: TGTGCCAGCAGCTCCCAGGGCAACCGCTATTTCTCTGGAAACACCATATATTTT
j_gene: TRBJ1-3
d_gene: NA
abundance: NA
v_gene: TRBV11-2

CDR3aa: CASSLRDMGSDEQYF
CDR3nt: TGTGCCAGCTCACTCCGGGACATGGGTTCGGACGAGCAGTACTTC
j_gene: TRBJ2-7
d_gene: NA
abundance: NA
v_gene: TRBV18

CDR3aa: CASSLLGAYEQYF
CDR3nt: TGTGCCAGCAGTTTACTAGGGGCATACGAGCAGTACTTC
j_gene: TRBJ2-7
d_gene: NA
abundance: few
v_gene: TRBV12-3/TRBV12-4

CDR3aa: CAISTSGATYNEQFF
CDR3nt: TGTGCCATCAGTACTAGCGGGGCTACCTACAATGAGCAGTTCTTC
j_gene: TRBJ2-1
d_gene: TRBD2
abundance: few
v_gene: TRBV10-3

CDR3aa: CASSRSGTSGGKSYNEQFF
CDR3nt: TGTGCCAGCAGCCGATCCGGGACTAGCGGGGGTAAATCCTACAATGAGCAGTTCTTC
j_gene: TRBJ2-1
d_gene: TRBD2
abundance: NA
v_gene: TRBV7-8

CDR3aa: CASSVDGSPFQPQHF
CDR3nt: TGTGCCAGCAGCGTAGATGGCAGTCCCTTTCAGCCCCAGCATTTT
j_gene: TRBJ1-5
d_gene: NA
abundance: many
v_gene: TRBV9

CDR3aa: CASSGLTSGDSEQYF
CDR3nt: TGTGCCAGCAGTGGGTTAACTAGCGGGGATAGCGAGCAGTACTTC
j_gene: TRBJ2-7
d_gene: TRBD2
abundance: few
v_gene: TRBV27

CDR3aa: CASSLDRKYYGYTF
CDR3nt: TGTGCCAGCAGCCTGGACAGGAAGTACTATGGCTACACCTTC
j_gene: TRBJ1-2
d_gene: TRBD1
abundance: NA
v_gene: TRBV14